The source of this T cell receptor (beta chain) is a study of PD-1 blockade in classical Hodgkin lymphoma. Regarding the study as a whole: It was reported that newly diagnosed patients had less baseline TCR diversity than healthy donors.

Germline CDR1 is LNHDA and CDR2 is SQIVND (reference sequence). Trimming at V came to 5 bases and at J to 2 bases, leaving 4 bases not matched to a gene. CDR3 length: 14 residues. Repertoires were generated with immunoSEQ multiplex PCR, while TCRdb's copy carries only in-frame clones and drops some. The top ten hold 9.8% of the sample, which has around 40,000 clones, 77% seen once. In this sample, this clone turned up once. The antigen remains undetermined. Indicated time point: cycle 4 day 1 (C4D1), after less than 7 weeks of nivolumab. Every patient had relapsed following autologous stem cell transplantation, and cohorts differed in brentuximab vedotin exposure.

The chain joins TRBV19 to TRBJ2-7; the match to TRBD1 covers 9 bases. The material was peripheral blood mononuclear cells (PBMCs), obtained before the fourth cycle of nivolumab. The TCR was taken from a human donor with classical Hodgkin lymphoma. The DNA for the CDR3 is TGTGCCAGTAGTCGCGGGACAGGGACCTACGAGCAGTACTTC. Translated: CASSRGTGTYEQYF.